This T cell receptor beta chain was identified during a study of cytotoxic CD8 clonotypes in ibrutinib-treated CLL. The CDR3 totals 20 residues. J gave up 5 bases and V 4 bases, and 26 bases lay outside the gene matches. Germline V gives CDR1 SGDLS, CDR2 YYNGEE. TCRdb's table, derived via immunoSEQ multiplex PCR, lists solely in-frame clones and lacks some. The sample has approximately 70,000 clones; 80% are singletons. The chain joins TRBV9 to TRBJ2-7; 8 nucleotides match TRBD2. Sequencing used PBMCs, obtained at disease progression, from a patient treated with ibrutinib. This receptor was obtained from a human donor with chronic lymphocytic leukemia. CDR3 amino acids: CASSPRIAGSPSHSPHEQYF. The CDR3 coding sequence is TGTGCCAGCAGCCCAAGAATAGCGGGAAGTCCCTCCCATAGCCCCCACGAGCAGTACTTC.